The T cell receptor (beta chain) under discussion was sequenced for a study of T cell responses to AZD1222 COVID-19 vaccine. Germline lookup yields CDR1 SGHTA and CDR2 FQGNSA. Trimming stripped 3 bases from V and 4 bases from J, with 9 bases between. This CDR3 region has 13 residues. Notes on the study in general: Clonal diversity was possibly underestimated, and white British individuals and females predominated among donors. At 160-218 and 743-854, vaccine-associated CD4 TCRs were dominant, and they spanned spike.

For this clone: Its antigen is not identified.

The repertoire was sequenced with immunoSEQ multiplex PCR; TCRdb's copy has only in-frame clones and lacks some. The data contain 75,000 to 100,000 clones, 80% to 90% of them singletons. V usage is TRBV7-2 and J usage is TRBJ2-5; no definite D call. This sample comprised peripheral blood, obtained on day 0 of AZD1222 vaccination. The TCR sequence derives from an adult in good health. As DNA, the CDR3 is TGTGCCAGCAGCTTTAGAACTTTAGAGACCCAGTACTTC. This translates into CASSFRTLETQYF.